These T cell receptor beta chains were read from a single sample in a study of blood T cell repertoires in COVID-19. Sequencing used immunoSEQ multiplex PCR; TCRdb keeps in-frame clones, though not all of them. The sample carries more than 110,000 clones, roughly 90% recorded once. The sample taken for sequencing was peripheral blood. The receptors were gathered from a man aged 60-69 years with active or convalescent COVID-19. Both conserved end residues are part of each CDR3. A D gene is named only where the DNA matches it firmly. The listing skips clone size in some rows; elsewhere it reads once, few, many or a size class.

V gene	D gene	clone size	J gene	CDR3 DNA	CDR3 protein
TRBV27	TRBD1	-	TRBJ1-6	TGTGCCAGCAGTCTCGCGCGGGACAGGGAAGGTTCACCCCTCCACTTT	CASSLARDREGSPLHF
TRBV7-2	-	-	TRBJ1-5	TGTGCCAGCAGCTTAAGATACTCGGAGCCCCAGCATTTT	CASSLRYSEPQHF
TRBV18	-	once	TRBJ1-6	TGTGCCAGCTCACGCATACAGGGAGAGGGTTCACCCCTCCACTTT	CASSRIQGEGSPLHF
TRBV7-9	-	-	TRBJ2-3	TGTGCCAGCAGCCGAGGACTGTCCACAGATACGCAGTATTTT	CASSRGLSTDTQYF
TRBV29-1	TRBD2	-	TRBJ2-7	TGCAGCGTAACAACCCCGGAAATAGCGGGAGTCCACGAGCAGTACTTC	CSVTTPEIAGVHEQYF
TRBV28	TRBD1	-	TRBJ1-2	TGTGCCAGCGGGACAGGGGCTAACTATGGCTACACCTTC	CASGTGANYGYTF
TRBV19	TRBD2	once	TRBJ2-3	TGTGCCAGTAGTTCCACTAGCGGGGTTGGAGATACGCAGTATTTT	CASSSTSGVGDTQYF
TRBV5-1	-	-	TRBJ1-6	TGCGCCAGCAGCTTTGGTGAGGATAATTCACCCCTCCACTTT	CASSFGEDNSPLHF
TRBV15	TRBD2	-	TRBJ2-3	TGTGCCACCAGCAGAGCCAGACTAGCTGGAACAGATACGCAGTATTTT	CATSRARLAGTDTQYF
TRBV6-5	-	-	TRBJ1-1	TGTGCCAGCAGACTTATCCGCAACACTGAAGCTTTCTTT	CASRLIRNTEAFF
TRBV6-6	-	once	TRBJ2-2	TGTGCCAGCAGTTACGCCGGACACGTGAACACCGGGGAGCTGTTTTTT	CASSYAGHVNTGELFF
TRBV28	-	-	TRBJ1-3	TGTGCCAGCAGCTTAACAGGCCGCTCAATCTCTGGAAACACCATATATTTT	CASSLTGRSISGNTIYF
TRBV18	-	once	TRBJ2-7	TGTGCCAGCTCACCTCAAGCCCAGGGGTACGAGCAGTACTTC	CASSPQAQGYEQYF
TRBV5-4	-	-	TRBJ2-5	TGTGCCAGCCTCTCCGCGGGGCAGCAAGAGACCCAGTACTTC	CASLSAGQQETQYF
TRBV10-2	-	-	TRBJ1-5	TGCGCCAGCGCCGGGGGTGGCGGCAATCAGCCCCAGCATTTT	CASAGGGGNQPQHF
TRBV28	TRBD1	-	TRBJ1-2	TGTGCCAGCAGTTCTGGACAGGGGGGCCACTACACCTTC	CASSSGQGGHYTF
TRBV28	TRBD1	-	TRBJ2-5	TGTGCCAGCAGTAAAAGACAGGGATGGCAAGAGACCCAGTACTTC	CASSKRQGWQETQYF
TRBV24-1	-	-	TRBJ2-1	TGTGCCACCAGTGATCCCTCCTCGCGGAATTACAATGAGCAGTTCTTC	CATSDPSSRNYNEQFF
TRBV6-6	TRBD1	-	TRBJ1-1	TGTGCCAGCAGTTCCCCAGGGGGGCACACTGAAGCTTTCTTT	CASSSPGGHTEAFF
TRBV5-1	TRBD1	-	TRBJ1-3	TGCGCCAGCAGCTGGGGGACAGCTGGAAACACCATATATTTT	CASSWGTAGNTIYF
TRBV7-5	-	-	TRBJ2-5	TGTGCCAGAAGCGCGACACCACAAGAGACCCAGTACTTC	CARSATPQETQYF
TRBV27	-	-	TRBJ1-2	TGTGCCAGCAGTTTATCGGGGAGGACAGGCTACACCTTC	CASSLSGRTGYTF
TRBV19	-	-	TRBJ2-2	TGTGCCAGTAGTAGGAGGGGACCCTTGGGTGACGGGGAGCTGTTTTTT	CASSRRGPLGDGELFF
TRBV19	TRBD2	-	TRBJ2-1	TGTGCCAGTACCGATCGGACTAGCGGGAGGTTCGGGATCAATGAGCAGTTCTTC	CASTDRTSGRFGINEQFF
TRBV6-2/TRBV6-3	TRBD2	-	TRBJ2-4	TGTGCCAGCAGTGGGGGGGGTCTAGCCAAAAACATTCAGTACTTC	CASSGGGLAKNIQYF
TRBV9	-	-	TRBJ2-5	TGTGCCAGCAGCGTTGAGGGTCTCCAAGAGACCCAGTACTTC	CASSVEGLQETQYF
TRBV3-1/TRBV3-2	-	-	TRBJ1-1	TGTGCCAGCAGCCCGTCCCGGGCTGAAAGGGGTACTTTCTTT	CASSPSRAERGTFF
TRBV28	TRBD1	-	TRBJ1-6	TGTGCCAGCAGTGGACCGGGACAGGGGACGGCAATACCACCCCTCCACTTT	CASSGPGQGTAIPPLHF
TRBV29-1	-	-	TRBJ1-1	TGCAGCGTTAGGGGGAACACTGAAGCTTTCTTT	CSVRGNTEAFF
TRBV5-1	-	-	TRBJ2-2	TGCGCCAGCAGCCCCTCCCAGGCCGGGGAGCTGTTTTTT	CASSPSQAGELFF
TRBV7-9	TRBD1	-	TRBJ2-1	TGTGCCAGCAGCCCTAAGTGGGGGACAGTCAATGAGCAGTTCTTC	CASSPKWGTVNEQFF
TRBV18	-	-	TRBJ2-7	TGTGCCAGCTCTACCAGACAGTCGAGCTCCTACGAGCAGTACTTC	CASSTRQSSSYEQYF
TRBV25-1	TRBD1	-	TRBJ2-7	TGTGCCAGCAGCGCGGACAGGAGCTCCTACGAGCAGTACTTC	CASSADRSSYEQYF
TRBV5-1	TRBD1	-	TRBJ2-5	TGCGCCAGCAGCTCTACAGGGGGCGGGGAGACCCAGTACTTC	CASSSTGGGETQYF